One sample yielded the 16 T cell receptor beta chains listed below, sequenced in a study of metastatic and nonmetastatic thyroid tumors. TCRdb re-called clones from the PCR reads using MiXCR. The table records around 25,000 clones, 15% of them present only once. Every patient was untreated before thyroid surgery. The material sequenced was blood. The source is a female donor with papillary thyroid cancer or a benign thyroid nodule (not recorded which). Some clones in this sample may be carry-over from other donors' samples.

This clone was observed a handful of times. One end of the junction is discordant with germline, which a read error may explain. The chain has TRBV19 and TRBJ1-1; 7 nucleotides line up with TRBD1. The CDR3 consists of 13 residues. The germline V gene has CDR1 LNHDA and CDR2 SQIVND (reference sequence). CDR3 sequence: CACSRLQGTKAFF. Written as DNA, the CDR3 is TGTGCCTGTAGTAGGTTACAGGGGACTAAAGCTTTCTTT.

This clone was observed many times. The rearrangement joins TRBV7-9 to TRBJ2-5; TRBD2 agrees at 9 bases. The germline V gene encodes CDR1 SEHNR and CDR2 FQNEAQ (reference sequence). The V segment lost 4 bases and the J segment 3 bases; nucleotides outside the gene matches: 12. The CDR3 is made up of 17 amino acids. CDR3 nucleotides: TGTGCCAGCAGCTCAACCCCCGGGGTAGCGGGGGAAGAGACCCAGTACTTC. Protein product: CASSSTPGVAGEETQYF.

This clone was counted many times. The V and J genes are TRBV20-1 and TRBJ1-2; D is possibly TRBD1 (5 bases). Trimming pared 7 bases from V and 3 bases from J, leaving 12 bases between. The germline gives CDR1 DFQATT, CDR2 SNEGSKA (reference sequence). The CDR3 spans 12 residues. The CDR3: CSVTEWYYGYTF. As DNA, the CDR3 is TGCAGTGTGACAGAGTGGTACTATGGCTACACCTTC.

V gene TRBV6-2 or TRBV6-3 combines with J gene TRBJ2-4, with D possibly being TRBD2 (5 bases). This CDR3 comprises 16 residues. Germline V gives CDR1 MNHEY, CDR2 SVGEGT. V dropped 6 bases and J dropped 4 bases, with 19 bases sitting between them. The CDR3 protein is CASRPDYSVAKNIQYF. The CDR3 nucleotides read TGTGCCAGCAGACCCGACTACTCCGTAGCGAAAAACATTCAGTACTTC.

This clone was counted ten times or more. The chain recombines TRBV14 with TRBJ2-2; D might be TRBD2 (5 bases). Germline loops: CDR1 SGHDN, CDR2 FVKESK. The germline V and J ends were trimmed by 4 bases and 8 bases, with 14 bases remaining between them. This CDR3 has 14 amino acids. The CDR3 is CASSPRGLSGELFF. The CDR3 coding sequence is TGTGCCAGCAGCCCCCGCGGGCTCTCGGGGGAGCTGTTTTTT.

This clone was seen repeatedly, ten times or more. This chain connects TRBV24-1 to TRBJ2-6; D gene unclear. The V gene lost 4 bases and the J gene lost 3 bases, with 9 bases spanning the gap. This CDR3 spans 15 amino acids. Looked up from germline, CDR1 is KGHDR and CDR2 is SFDVKD. The CDR3 DNA reads as TGTGCCACCAGTGAAACCGCAGGTGGGGCCAACGTCCTGACTTTC. Its translation: CATSETAGGANVLTF.

With regard to this clone: This may arise from a read error, as a much more abundant clone is one base away. The rearrangement uses TRBV9 and TRBJ2-2, with D unclear. The CDR3 runs 13 residues. The V gene's germline CDR1 is SGDLS and CDR2 YYNGEE. V gave up 4 bases and J gave up 3 bases, with 7 bases separating them. This CDR3 reads CASSWSYTGELFF. The CDR3 DNA follows: TGTGCCAGCAGCTGGAGTTACACCGGGGAGCTGTTTTTT.

Within the sample, this clone is medium-sized. V usage is TRBV4-3 and J usage is TRBJ1-5; D call uncertain. Germline CDR1 and CDR2: LGHNA and YSLEER. This CDR3 spans 14 amino acids. V was shortened by 4 bases and J by 7 bases, with 14 bases between the two germline ends. Here the CDR3 reads CASSLTSGSQPQHF. The DNA of the CDR3 is TGCGCCAGCAGCCTAACTTCTGGGAGCCAGCCCCAGCATTTT.

This clone was seen at least ten times. The chain is built from TRBV10-1 and TRBJ2-3; no clear D gene. Germline V gene lookup returns CDR1 WNHNN and CDR2 SYGVQD (reference sequence). The V gene lost 2 bases and the J gene lost 2 bases, with 5 bases spanning the gap. The CDR3 totals 13 residues. The CDR3 loop reads CASSETPTDTQYF. CDR3 DNA sequence: TGCGCCAGCAGTGAGACACCCACAGATACGCAGTATTTT.

The gene calls are TRBV7-6 and TRBJ2-1, with TRBD2 identical over 10 bases. This CDR3 region has 15 residues. Germline values: CDR1 SGHVS, CDR2 FNYEAQ. V was clipped by 1 base and J by 4 bases; unmatched bases: 1. The CDR3 loop is CASSLDSGGYNEQFF. The CDR3, as DNA: TGTGCCAGCAGCTTAGATAGCGGGGGGTACAATGAGCAGTTCTTC.

This clone appeared many times. The chain employs TRBV11-2 and TRBJ2-3, with a possible D match to TRBD2 (6 bases). The CDR3 contains 16 residues. V gave up 5 bases and J gave up 4 bases, with 19 bases separating them. The germline V gene encodes CDR1 SGHAT and CDR2 FQNNGV. The CDR3 region has the DNA TGTGCCAGCAGCCCAGACCTCGCCTGGGAGGCAGATACGCAGTATTTT. It is translated as CASSPDLAWEADTQYF.

In this sample, this clone turned up many times. The gene calls are TRBV20-1 and TRBJ2-3; perhaps TRBD1 as D (5 bases). Trimming removed 1 base at V and 3 bases at J, with 8 bases between. Germline loops: CDR1 DFQATT, CDR2 SNEGSKA (reference sequence). There are 13 residues in the CDR3. CDR3 sequence: CSARVGATDTQYF. CDR3 sequence (DNA): TGCAGTGCTAGAGTTGGGGCTACAGATACGCAGTATTTT.

This clone was seen more than once but under ten times. A much more abundant neighbour one base away suggests this may be a read error. This chain links TRBV6-9 with TRBJ2-1; a possible D gene is TRBD2 (6 bases). This CDR3 contains 14 residues. Germline V CDR1 and CDR2: MNHGY, SVAAGI. The CDR3 region is CAGRTGLDYNEQFF. The CDR3 nucleotides read TGTGCCGGCAGGACGGGACTTGACTACAATGAGCAGTTCTTC.

This clone came up many times. This chain links TRBV9 with TRBJ2-7; D possibly corresponds to TRBD1 (5 bases). The CDR3 contains 12 residues. The ends were cut back, 0 bases at V and 6 bases at J, with 7 bases in the middle. In germline, CDR1 is SGDLS, CDR2 YYNGEE. The CDR3 sequence: CASSVARAEQYF. CDR3 nucleotide sequence: TGTGCCAGCAGCGTAGCCAGGGCCGAGCAGTACTTC.

The chain couples TRBV3-1 to TRBJ2-5; tentative D call: TRBD1 (6 bases). The J call is in doubt because the DNA end fits TRBJ2-1 better. The CDR3 loop spans 13 amino acids. Germline V gene data show CDR1 as LGHDT and CDR2 as YNNKEL (reference sequence). CDR3 coding DNA: TGTGCCAGCAGCGTGGGACACGTGAATGAGCAGTTCTTC. The encoded protein is CASSVGHVNEQFF.

This clone is labeled medium-sized. The gene calls are TRBV6-2 or TRBV6-3 and TRBJ2-1; either TRBD1 or TRBD2 may fit D (5 bases each). Germline CDR1 is MNHEY and CDR2 is SVGEGT. The CDR3 contains 13 residues. V was trimmed by 2 bases and J by 7 bases, leaving 9 bases between them. CDR3 sequence (DNA): TGTGCCAGCAGTTACATGGGGGAGAATGAGCAGTTCTTC. Its translation is CASSYMGENEQFF.